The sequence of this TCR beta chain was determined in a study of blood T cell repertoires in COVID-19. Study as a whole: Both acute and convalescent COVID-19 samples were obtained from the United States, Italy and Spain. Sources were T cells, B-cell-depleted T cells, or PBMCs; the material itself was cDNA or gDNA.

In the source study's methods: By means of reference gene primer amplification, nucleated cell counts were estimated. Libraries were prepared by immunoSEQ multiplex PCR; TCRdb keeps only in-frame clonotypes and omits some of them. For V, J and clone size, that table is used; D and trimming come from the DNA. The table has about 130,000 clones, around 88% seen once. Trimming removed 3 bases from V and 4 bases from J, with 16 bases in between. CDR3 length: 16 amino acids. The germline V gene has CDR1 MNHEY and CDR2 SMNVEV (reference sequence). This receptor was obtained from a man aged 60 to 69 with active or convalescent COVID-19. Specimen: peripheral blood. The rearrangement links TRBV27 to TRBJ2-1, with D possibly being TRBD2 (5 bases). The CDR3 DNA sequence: TGTGCCAGCAGTTTTATACCTCCGGGGAGTTACAATGAGCAGTTCTTC. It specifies CASSFIPPGSYNEQFF.